The 30 T cell receptor beta chains listed next were all sequenced from one sample in a study of spatial heterogeneity in lung cancer. Whole-study results and caveats: Within tumors, counts of expanded alpha and beta TCRs tracked tumor mutation counts.

TCRdb re-derived calls from the 5' RACE reads in MiXCR, one entry per CDR3 protein. Of several thousand distinct CDR3 sequences in the sample, approximately 13% were seen once. Which antigens these TCRs recognize remains unknown. Time point of the sample: sample taken at primary tumor resection. Material: lung tumor tissue, obtained at surgery. These receptors were collected from a male donor with early-stage non-small cell lung cancer.

About this clonotype: Because this beta chain is a stray read in a library intended to capture alpha chains, its abundance should not be given much weight. This chain uses TRBV20-1 with TRBJ1-4; D unresolved. Between the trimmed V and J ends, which lost 6 bases and 7 bases, there was a span of 18 bases. The V gene's germline CDR1 is DFQATT and CDR2 SNEGSKA (reference sequence). The CDR3 covers 14 residues. The CDR3 loop reads CSATGPWGGEKLFF. The DNA for the CDR3 is TGCAGTGCCACCGGGCCGTGGGGAGGTGAAAAACTGTTTTTT.

This clonotype is medium-sized (0.01 to 0.1%) within its sample. This beta chain is an off-target read within a library intended for alpha chains, so its frequency means little. The chain is built from TRBV7-9 and TRBJ2-3; no definite D call. V lost 5 bases to trimming and J lost 1 base, with 10 bases between them. This CDR3 has 14 amino acids. Per germline, CDR1 SEHNR and CDR2 FQNEAQ (reference sequence). The CDR3 DNA reads as TGTGCCAGCAGCGCCCCCTGGGGCACAGATACGCAGTATTTT. The encoded protein is CASSAPWGTDTQYF. Full variable domain (remainder filled in from reference TRBV7-9 and TRBJ2-3): DTGVSQNPRHKITKRGQNVTFRCDPISEHNRLYWYRQTLGQGPEFLTYFQNEAQLEKSRLLSDRFSAERPKGSFSTLEIQRTEQGDSAMYLCASSAPWGTDTQYFGPGTRLTVL.

This clonotype has at least ten counts. This beta chain is an off-target read within a library intended for alpha chains, so its frequency means little. The chain links TRBV6-2 or TRBV6-3 to TRBJ1-5; 9 nucleotides agree with TRBD1. The CDR3 runs to 16 residues. CDR1 is MNHEY and CDR2 is SVGEGT in the germline V gene. V dropped 7 bases and J dropped 7; count of bases not matched to a gene: 14. In nucleotides, the CDR3 is TGTGCCAGCAACTCACACCTACAGGGGGCGCGGCAGCCCCAGCATTTT. It specifies CASNSHLQGARQPQHF.

This clonotype qualifies as medium-sized (0.01 to 0.1%). Because this beta chain is a stray read in a library intended to capture alpha chains, its abundance should not be given much weight. The chain links TRBV6-5 to TRBJ1-1; TRBD1 might be the D (5 bases). Germline loops: CDR1 MNHEY, CDR2 SVGAGI. V was clipped by 0 bases and J by 4 bases, with 15 bases between them. The CDR3 has 16 residues. The CDR3 here is CASSYSSNRRGTEAFF. The CDR3 DNA reads as TGTGCCAGCAGTTACTCGAGTAACAGGAGGGGCACTGAAGCTTTCTTT.

This clonotype was seen ten or more times. Within a library made for alpha chains, this beta chain is off target, and its count is uninformative. The chain couples TRBV11-3 to TRBJ2-1, with a possible D match to TRBD1 (5 bases). The CDR3 consists of 14 residues. Looked up from germline, CDR1 is SGHNT and CDR2 is YENEEA. Trimming removed 5 bases from V and 3 bases from J, with 11 bases in between. The CDR3 coding sequence is TGTGCCAGCAGCAAAGAAGGACACTACAATGAGCAGTTCTTC. Protein: CASSKEGHYNEQFF.

At least ten counts were recorded for this clonotype. This beta chain is an unintended read in a library built for alpha chains; its size means little. V and J are TRBV7-9 and TRBJ2-3; D gene unclear. Germline values: CDR1 SEHNR, CDR2 FQNEAQ (reference sequence). The CDR3 sequence is 14 residues long. The V end was cut by 1 base, the J end by 0 bases, with 5 bases between. CDR3 sequence reads: CASSLGRSTDTQYF. The CDR3, as DNA: TGTGCCAGCAGCTTAGGTCGGAGCACAGATACGCAGTATTTT.

About this clonotype itself: This beta chain was picked up by a library intended for alpha chains and is off target, so its count carries little meaning. The CDR3 bases are TGTGCCAGCAGTTTTCGATCTGAAGAGACCCAGTACTTC. Its translation is CASSFRSEETQYF. The gene calls are TRBV28 and TRBJ2-5; D unresolved. The CDR3 has 13 residues. V lost 3 bases, J lost 3 bases, and 8 bases lay in between. Germline V CDR1 and CDR2: MDHEN, SYDVKM. Full variable domain (outside the CDR3, taken from reference TRBV28 and TRBJ2-5): DVKVTQSSRYLVKRTGEKVFLECVQDMDHENMFWYRQDPGLGLRLIYFSYDVKMKEKGDIPEGYSVSREKKERFSLILESASTNQTSMYLCASSFRSEETQYFGPGTRLLVL.

This clonotype is medium-sized by share. This beta chain is a stray sequence in a library constructed for alpha chains; its clone size is not meaningful. The J gene is TRBJ2-1, the V gene TRBV4-3; the match to TRBD2 covers 11 bases. V lost 0 bases, J lost 6 bases, and 1 base stayed unmatched. The CDR3 is made up of 15 amino acids. Germline V CDR1 and CDR2: LGHNA, YSLEER. The CDR3 bases are TGCGCCAGCAGCCAAGAACTAGCGGGAGCCAATGAGCAGTTCTTC. This translates into CASSQELAGANEQFF.

A word on this clonotype: This beta chain slipped into a library made for alpha chains as a stray read, so its size is not meaningful. This chain uses TRBV29-1 with TRBJ2-5, with D perhaps TRBD1 (5 bases). With 4 bases removed from V and 4 bases from J, the gap between germline ends came to 13 bases. The CDR3 is 13 amino acids. Per germline, CDR1 SQVTM and CDR2 ANQGSEA. CDR3: CSVAGRDGETQYF. The CDR3 DNA reads TGCAGCGTTGCGGGCAGGGATGGAGAGACCCAGTACTTC. The entire variable domain, with the rest obtained from reference TRBV29-1 and TRBJ2-5, is as follows: SAVISQKPSRDICQRGTSLTIQCQVDSQVTMMFWYRQQPGQSLTLIATANQGSEATYESGFVIDKFPISRPNLTFSTLTVSNMSPEDSSIYLCSVAGRDGETQYFGPGTRLLVL.

This clonotype has only a few counts. This beta chain lies outside the target of a library built for alpha chains; its clone size means little. For the CDR3, the DNA is TGTGCCACCAGCCCTCCAGGGAGCTCCTACAATGAGCAGTTCTTC. Translation: CATSPPGSSYNEQFF. The rearrangement links TRBV24-1 to TRBJ2-1; either TRBD1 or TRBD2 may supply D (5 bases each). Per germline, CDR1 KGHDR and CDR2 SFDVKD. The CDR3 has 15 residues. V was trimmed by 7 bases and J by 0 bases, leaving 12 bases between them.

Many counts were recorded for this clonotype. The library was designed around alpha chains, so this beta chain is a stray read whose abundance carries little weight. The chain joins TRBV20-1 to TRBJ2-3; 8 bases map to TRBD1. The CDR3 length is 14 residues. The trim removed 6 bases at V and 7 bases at J, leaving 12 bases unmatched. Looked up from germline, CDR1 is DFQATT and CDR2 is SNEGSKA (reference sequence). Written as DNA, the CDR3 is TGCAGTGCAAACCTACAGGGGGACGGTAATACGCAGTATTTT. Encoded protein: CSANLQGDGNTQYF.

Concerning this clonotype: For a library built for alpha chains, this beta chain is a stray read; little rests on its size. The CDR3 loop is CASSFGGGSTGELFF. As DNA, the CDR3 is TGTGCCAGCAGCTTCGGCGGGGGTAGCACCGGGGAGCTGTTTTTT. The chain is built from TRBV7-2 and TRBJ2-2; 7 bases fit TRBD2. The ends lost 3 bases at V and 4 bases at J; junction bases unmatched: 5. This CDR3 comprises 15 residues. Germline-derived CDR1 and CDR2 are SGHTA and FQGNSA.

As to this clonotype: This beta chain came through as a stray read in a library set up for alpha chains, and its size says little. V and J are TRBV7-9 and TRBJ2-1; D unresolved. Trimming pared 1 base from V and 8 bases from J, leaving 15 bases between. Per the germline V gene, CDR1 is SEHNR and CDR2 is FQNEAQ (reference sequence). The CDR3 runs 15 residues. CDR3 loop: CASSLEGRGWDEQFF. The CDR3 DNA sequence: TGTGCCAGCAGCTTAGAGGGCCGTGGGTGGGATGAGCAGTTCTTC.

This clonotype was counted only a few times. This beta chain is off target for a library built for alpha chains, so its abundance means little. The chain employs TRBV28 and TRBJ2-7, with D hard to call. V was cut by 3 bases and J by 0 bases, with 6 bases left in between. Per germline, CDR1 MDHEN and CDR2 SYDVKM. There are 13 residues in the CDR3. CDR3 sequence (DNA): TGTGCCAGCAGTTTGGGGATCTCCTACGAGCAGTACTTC. Translation: CASSLGISYEQYF.

In the case of this clonotype: Because this beta chain is a stray read in a library intended to capture alpha chains, its abundance should not be given much weight. The chain carries TRBV12-3 or TRBV12-4 and TRBJ1-3; D unresolved. With 2 bases removed from V and 0 bases from J, the gap between germline ends came to 5 bases. There are 14 residues in the CDR3. CDR3 sequence: CASSLKSSGNTIYF. DNA of the CDR3: TGTGCCAGCAGTTTAAAGAGCTCTGGAAACACCATATATTTT.

The table lists this clonotype with many counts. This beta chain lies outside the target of a library built for alpha chains; its clone size means little. CDR3 DNA: TGTGCCAGCAGCAGTGAGGGTAGCACAGATACGCAGTATTTT. This codes for CASSSEGSTDTQYF. V is TRBV28 and J is TRBJ2-3; weak D call: TRBD2 (5 bases). The CDR3 has 14 residues. From germline, CDR1 is MDHEN and CDR2 SYDVKM. Trimming took off 6 bases at V and 0 bases at J, with 10 bases between the two ends.

This clonotype is categorized as medium-sized. Because this beta chain is a stray read in a library intended to capture alpha chains, its abundance should not be given much weight. This rearrangement joins TRBV28 to TRBJ2-7, with D perhaps matching TRBD1 or TRBD2 (6 bases each). The germline V gene encodes CDR1 MDHEN and CDR2 SYDVKM. The V and J ends lost 3 bases and 5 bases respectively, with 17 bases between them. This CDR3 has 15 residues. The CDR3 region is CASSFWVRGQDEQYF. The CDR3, as DNA: TGTGCCAGCAGTTTTTGGGTTCGGGGGCAGGACGAGCAGTACTTC.

A remark on this clonotype: A read error is possible here, since a much larger clone lies one base away. As an off-target read in a library built for alpha chains, this beta chain has a frequency of little significance. J is TRBJ1-6 and V is TRBV2; tentatively, D is TRBD1 (6 bases). Per germline, CDR1 SNHLY and CDR2 FYNNEI. The length of the CDR3 is 14 residues. In DNA form, the CDR3 reads TGTGACAGCAGAGGCACAGGGTCGAATTCACCCCTCCACTTT. It translates to CDSRGTGSNSPLHF.

This clonotype is labeled medium-sized. Being off target in a library aimed at alpha chains, this beta chain has a size of little meaning. The rearrangement links TRBV30 to TRBJ1-2; D gene ambiguous. The CDR3 extends over 13 amino acids. Germline V CDR1 and CDR2: GTSNPN, SVGIG (reference sequence). Trimming left V 0 bases short and J 4 bases short, with 9 bases between. This CDR3 is CAWSVHPGYGYTF. The CDR3 DNA reads as TGTGCCTGGAGTGTACATCCCGGCTATGGCTACACCTTC.

A word on this clonotype: Because this beta chain is a stray read in a library intended to capture alpha chains, its abundance should not be given much weight. V is TRBV29-1 and J is TRBJ1-1; D call uncertain. Between the trimmed V and J ends, which lost 4 bases and 1 base, there was a span of 7 bases. The germline V gene has CDR1 SQVTM and CDR2 ANQGSEA. The CDR3 spans 12 residues. CDR3 nucleotide sequence: TGCAGCGTTGCATCGTCGAACACTGAAGCTTTCTTT. It is translated as CSVASSNTEAFF.

This clonotype qualifies as medium-sized. The size of this beta chain means little, since it is a stray read in a library made for alpha chains. The rearrangement links TRBV7-2 to TRBJ1-1, with a possible D match to TRBD1 (5 bases). This CDR3 is built from 14 residues. Germline assignment: CDR1 SGHTA and CDR2 FQGNSA. V was pared by 5 bases and J by 4 bases, with 14 bases between. CDR3 sequence reads: CASSAGFSGTEAFF. For the CDR3, the DNA is TGTGCCAGCAGCGCAGGGTTCTCTGGCACTGAAGCTTTCTTT.

Concerning this clonotype itself: This beta chain is off target for a library built for alpha chains, so its abundance means little. The chain combines TRBV7-9 with TRBJ1-2; no clear D. Germline CDR1 SEHNR, CDR2 FQNEAQ (reference sequence). V lost 3 bases, J lost 5 bases, and 10 bases lay in between. The CDR3 runs to 13 residues. The CDR3 bases are TGTGCCAGCAGCTTGGACGGATCATATGGCTACACCTTC. Its translation: CASSLDGSYGYTF.

This clonotype counts as medium-sized. This beta chain came through as a stray read in a library set up for alpha chains, and its size says little. The chain links TRBV20-1 to TRBJ2-1, with D hard to call. CDR3 length: 9 residues. V gave up 4 bases and J gave up 8 bases, with 3 bases separating them. Germline CDR1 DFQATT, CDR2 SNEGSKA (reference sequence). In DNA form, the CDR3 reads TGCAGTGCTATGGATGAGCAGTTCTTC. It codes for CSAMDEQFF.

At least ten counts were recorded for this clonotype. For a library built for alpha chains, this beta chain is a stray read; little rests on its size. CDR3 nucleotides: TGTGCCAGCAGCGCATGGACAGGAGGTGCAACTAATGAAAAACTGTTTTTT. Residues: CASSAWTGGATNEKLFF. The genes are TRBV7-9 and TRBJ1-4; 7 bases map to TRBD1. The length of the CDR3 is 17 residues. Germline V gene data show CDR1 as SEHNR and CDR2 as FQNEAQ (reference sequence). Trimming at V came to 5 bases and at J to 0 bases, leaving 9 bases not matched to a gene.

This clonotype is deemed medium-sized (0.01 to 0.1%). A library prepared for alpha chains yielded this beta chain as an off-target read; its size is of little meaning. V is TRBV28 and J is TRBJ2-7; 11 nucleotides align to TRBD1. With V trimmed by 4 bases and J by 6 bases, 5 bases remained unmatched. CDR3 size: 14 residues. The germline V gene has CDR1 MDHEN and CDR2 SYDVKM. CDR3 amino acids: CASSYGQGAFEQYF. As DNA, the CDR3 is TGTGCCAGCAGTTACGGACAGGGGGCCTTCGAGCAGTACTTC.

A note on this clonotype: Within a library made for alpha chains, this beta chain is off target, and its count is uninformative. CDR3 in amino acids: CASAMGGARTEQFF. The DNA for the CDR3 is TGTGCCAGCGCCATGGGGGGAGCGAGGACGGAGCAGTTCTTC. The chain uses TRBV12-3 or TRBV12-4 and TRBJ2-1; perhaps TRBD2 as D (6 bases). The CDR3 contains 14 residues. The V and J ends lost 8 bases and 10 bases respectively, with 21 bases between them.

This clonotype was recorded many times. This beta chain is a stray sequence in a library constructed for alpha chains; its clone size is not meaningful. The chain has TRBV29-1 and TRBJ1-2, with a tentative D call TRBD1 (6 bases). CDR1 and CDR2 from the germline V gene are SQVTM and ANQGSEA. V was pared by 2 bases and J by 5 bases, with 9 bases between. The CDR3 length is 12 residues. The CDR3 DNA sequence: TGCAGCGTTGAATCGACAGGATATGGCTACACCTTC. Protein sequence: CSVESTGYGYTF.

At least ten counts were recorded for this clonotype. With the library built for alpha chains, this beta chain is off target and its frequency is not meaningful. The genes are TRBV7-2 and TRBJ2-1, with 10 positions matching TRBD1. There are 15 residues in the CDR3. Looked up from germline, CDR1 is SGHTA and CDR2 is FQGNSA. Germline trimming cut 6 bases from V and 2 bases from J; bases unmatched to any gene: 4. The CDR3 protein is CASSTDRGTYNEQFF. The CDR3 coding sequence is TGTGCCAGCAGTACGGACAGGGGGACCTACAATGAGCAGTTCTTC.

This clonotype appeared many times. Since it is a stray read in a library aimed at alpha chains, this beta chain has a size that is not meaningful. This rearrangement joins TRBV4-1 to TRBJ2-4, with 8 bases identical to TRBD1. From germline, CDR1 is MGHRA and CDR2 YSYEKL. V was clipped by 4 bases and J by 5 bases; unmatched bases: 4. The CDR3 spans 14 residues. CDR3 DNA sequence: TGCGCCAGCAGCCCCAGGGGGCAGGAAAACATTCAGTACTTC. Protein sequence: CASSPRGQENIQYF.

Comment on this clonotype: This beta chain lies outside the target of a library built for alpha chains; its clone size means little. The genes are TRBV9 and TRBJ2-5, with TRBD2 matching over 8 bases. Germline values: CDR1 SGDLS, CDR2 YYNGEE. Germline trimming cut 4 bases from V and 0 bases from J; bases unmatched to any gene: 8. The CDR3 runs to 16 residues. CDR3 residues: CASSPRSSGDQETQYF. CDR3 in DNA: TGTGCCAGCAGCCCTCGTAGTAGCGGGGACCAAGAGACCCAGTACTTC.